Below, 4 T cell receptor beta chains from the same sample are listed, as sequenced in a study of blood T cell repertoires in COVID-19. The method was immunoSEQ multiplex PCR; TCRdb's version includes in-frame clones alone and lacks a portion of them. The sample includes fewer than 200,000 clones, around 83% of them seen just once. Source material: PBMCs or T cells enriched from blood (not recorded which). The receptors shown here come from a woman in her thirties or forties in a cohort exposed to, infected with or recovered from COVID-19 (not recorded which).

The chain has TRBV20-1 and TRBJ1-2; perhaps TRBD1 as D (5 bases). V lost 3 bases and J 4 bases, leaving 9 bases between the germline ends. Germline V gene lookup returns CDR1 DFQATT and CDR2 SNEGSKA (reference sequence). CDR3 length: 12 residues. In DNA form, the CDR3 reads TGCAGTGCTAGTACCAGGGCCTATGGCTACACCTTC. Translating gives CSASTRAYGYTF.

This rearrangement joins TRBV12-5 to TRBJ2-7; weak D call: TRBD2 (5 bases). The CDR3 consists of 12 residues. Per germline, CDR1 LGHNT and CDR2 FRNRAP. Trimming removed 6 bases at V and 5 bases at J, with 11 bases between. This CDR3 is CASGRGGNEQYF. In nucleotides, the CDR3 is TGTGCTAGTGGACGAGGAGGAAACGAGCAGTACTTC.

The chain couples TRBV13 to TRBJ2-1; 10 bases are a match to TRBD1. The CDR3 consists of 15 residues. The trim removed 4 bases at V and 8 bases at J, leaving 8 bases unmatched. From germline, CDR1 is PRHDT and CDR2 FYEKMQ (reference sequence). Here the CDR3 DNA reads TGTGCCAGCAGCTACCGACAGGGGGCCGAGGATGAGCAGTTCTTC. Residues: CASSYRQGAEDEQFF.

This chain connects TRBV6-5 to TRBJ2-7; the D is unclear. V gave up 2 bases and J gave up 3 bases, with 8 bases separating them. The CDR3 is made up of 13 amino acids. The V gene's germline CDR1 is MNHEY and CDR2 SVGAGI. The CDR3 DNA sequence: TGTGCCAGCAGTTACCTTACTGGCTACGAGCAGTACTTC. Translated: CASSYLTGYEQYF.